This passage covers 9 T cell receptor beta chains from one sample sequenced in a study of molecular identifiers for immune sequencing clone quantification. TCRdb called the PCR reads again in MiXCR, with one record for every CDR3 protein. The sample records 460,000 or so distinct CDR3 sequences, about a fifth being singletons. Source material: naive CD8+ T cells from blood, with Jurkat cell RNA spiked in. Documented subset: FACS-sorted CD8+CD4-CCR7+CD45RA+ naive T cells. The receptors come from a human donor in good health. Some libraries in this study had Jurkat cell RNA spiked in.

As DNA, the CDR3 is TGTGCCAGCAGTTCCACCCGGGGGGGGACAGGGGACCGCACCGGGGAGCTGTTTTTT. It codes for CASSSTRGGTGDRTGELFF. The V call is TRBV28, the J call TRBJ2-2, with 10 bases fitting TRBD1. The CDR3 has 19 residues. The J segment lost 4 bases and the V segment lost 4 bases, leaving 15 bases of the junction unmatched. Germline V gene data show CDR1 as MDHEN and CDR2 as SYDVKM.

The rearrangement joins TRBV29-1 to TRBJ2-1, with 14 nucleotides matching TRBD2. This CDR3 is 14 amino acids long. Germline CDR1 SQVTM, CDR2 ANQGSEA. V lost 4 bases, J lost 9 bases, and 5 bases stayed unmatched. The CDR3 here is CSVGGLAGEFEQFF. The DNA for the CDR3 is TGCAGCGTTGGGGGACTAGCGGGGGAGTTTGAGCAGTTCTTC.

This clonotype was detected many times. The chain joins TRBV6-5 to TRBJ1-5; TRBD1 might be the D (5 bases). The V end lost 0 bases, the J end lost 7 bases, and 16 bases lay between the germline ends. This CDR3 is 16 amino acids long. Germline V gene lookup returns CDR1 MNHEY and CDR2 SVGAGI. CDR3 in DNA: TGTGCCAGCAGTTACTCGTCGCCAGGGTGGTTACAGCCCCAGCATTTT. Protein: CASSYSSPGWLQPQHF.

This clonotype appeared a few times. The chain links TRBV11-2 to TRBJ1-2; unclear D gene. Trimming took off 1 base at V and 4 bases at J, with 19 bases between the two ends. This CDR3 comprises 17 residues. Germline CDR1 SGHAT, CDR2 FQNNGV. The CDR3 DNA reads TGTGCCAGCAGCTTAGGGGATTTAAACCCCGAGCCCTATGGCTACACCTTC. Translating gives CASSLGDLNPEPYGYTF.

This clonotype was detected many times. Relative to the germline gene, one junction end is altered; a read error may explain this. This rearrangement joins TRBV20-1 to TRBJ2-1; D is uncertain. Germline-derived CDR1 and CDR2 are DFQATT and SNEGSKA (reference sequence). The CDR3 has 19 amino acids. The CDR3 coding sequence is TGCAGTGCTAGAGACACGACCCCCCTGACTTCTATCCCTTACACTGAGCAGTTCTTC. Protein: CSARDTTPLTSIPYTEQFF.

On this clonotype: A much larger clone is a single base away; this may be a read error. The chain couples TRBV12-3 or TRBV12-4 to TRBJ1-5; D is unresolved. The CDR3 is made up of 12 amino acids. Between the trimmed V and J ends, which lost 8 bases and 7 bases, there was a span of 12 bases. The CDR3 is CASGGIGQPQHF. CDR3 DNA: TGTGCCAGCGGTGGAATTGGACAGCCCCAGCATTTT.

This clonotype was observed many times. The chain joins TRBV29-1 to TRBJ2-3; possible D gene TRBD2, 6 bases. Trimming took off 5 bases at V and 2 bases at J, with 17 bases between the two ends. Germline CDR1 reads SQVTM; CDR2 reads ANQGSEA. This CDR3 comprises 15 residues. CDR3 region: CSVKGWGEATDTQYF. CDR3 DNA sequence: TGCAGCGTTAAGGGTTGGGGGGAAGCCACAGATACGCAGTATTTT.

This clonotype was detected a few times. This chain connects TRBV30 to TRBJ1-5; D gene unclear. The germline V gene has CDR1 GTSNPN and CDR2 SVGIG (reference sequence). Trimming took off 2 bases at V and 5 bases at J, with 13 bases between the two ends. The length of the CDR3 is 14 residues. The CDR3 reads CAWSTLGGDQPQHF. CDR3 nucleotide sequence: TGTGCCTGGAGTACCCTAGGAGGCGATCAGCCCCAGCATTTT.

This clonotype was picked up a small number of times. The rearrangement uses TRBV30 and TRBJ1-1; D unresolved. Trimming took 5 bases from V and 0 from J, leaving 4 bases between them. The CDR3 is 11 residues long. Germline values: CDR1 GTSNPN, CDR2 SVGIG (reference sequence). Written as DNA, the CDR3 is TGTGCCTGGGGGTTGAACACTGAAGCTTTCTTT. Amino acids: CAWGLNTEAFF.